Below, 20 T cell receptor beta chains from the same sample are listed, as sequenced in a study of blood T cells in healthy people across ages. For the second PCR, which ran for about 6 to 11 cycles, a sample-barcoded 5' primer and a J-beta primer mix were used. TCRdb analysed the 5' RACE reads with MiXCR anew, one entry per CDR3 protein. The data show some 920,000 distinct CDR3 sequences, roughly 50% seen once. The sequenced sample was blood. These receptors were collected from a woman aged 55-69 years in good health.

The rearrangement joins TRBV12-3 or TRBV12-4 to TRBJ2-7; D is uncertain. This CDR3 contains 12 residues. V gave up 6 bases and J gave up 4 bases, with 10 bases separating them. CDR3 protein: CASRQTEYEQYF. In nucleotides, the CDR3 is TGTGCCAGCAGGCAGACTGAGTACGAGCAGTACTTC.

The CDR3 sequence is CASNSDGVLFF. DNA for the CDR3: TGTGCCAGCAATTCGGACGGGGTTCTTTTCTTT. The chain couples TRBV28 to TRBJ1-1; no clear D gene. The CDR3 length is 11 residues. Germline assignment: CDR1 MDHEN and CDR2 SYDVKM. The V end lost 7 bases, the J end lost 13 bases, and 16 bases lay between the germline ends.

The chain is built from TRBV4-1 and TRBJ1-6; no clear D gene. V lost 4 bases to trimming and J lost 7 bases, with 17 bases between them. The CDR3 totals 16 residues. CDR1 MGHRA and CDR2 YSYEKL come from the germline V gene. Here the CDR3 DNA reads TGCGCCAGCAGCCTATATCAGGCGTTCTTAAATTCACCCCTCCACTTT. This translates into CASSLYQAFLNSPLHF.

The chain combines TRBV9 with TRBJ2-7, with D possibly being TRBD1 or TRBD2 (5 bases each). Between the trimmed V and J ends, which lost 6 bases and 10 bases, there was a span of 17 bases. Germline loops: CDR1 SGDLS, CDR2 YYNGEE. This CDR3 contains 12 residues. The CDR3 sequence: CASTNTGTDQYF. For the CDR3, the DNA is TGTGCCAGCACCAACACGGGGACCGACCAGTACTTC.

This clonotype was observed a few times. V is TRBV6-6 and J is TRBJ2-7, with D perhaps TRBD1 or TRBD2 (5 bases each). Gene TRBJ2-5 matches the end of the DNA better, so the J call may be wrong. Per germline, CDR1 MNHNY and CDR2 SVGAGI (reference sequence). The CDR3 has 14 amino acids. DNA for the CDR3: TGTGCCAGCAGTCACCCCGGGACCCTAGAGACCCAGTACTTC. This gives the protein CASSHPGTLETQYF.

The chain is built from TRBV28 and TRBJ2-3, with TRBD2 identical over 7 bases. The germline CDR1 and CDR2 sequences are MDHEN and SYDVKM. The CDR3 is 17 residues long. Trimming cost V 6 bases and J 3 bases; bases outside gene matches: 15. This CDR3 reads CASRPRRTSGSTDTQYF. The CDR3 DNA sequence: TGTGCCAGCAGACCGCGCAGGACTAGTGGGAGTACAGATACGCAGTATTTT.

The CDR3 region is CASSFASGSYNEQFF. CDR3 bases: TGCGCCAGCAGCTTCGCTAGCGGGAGCTACAATGAGCAGTTCTTC. The genes are TRBV5-1 and TRBJ2-1, with 10 bases aligning to TRBD2. Germline trimming cut 2 bases from V and 3 bases from J; bases unmatched to any gene: 2. CDR3 length: 15 amino acids. Germline loops: CDR1 SGHRS, CDR2 YFSETQ.

The rearrangement uses TRBV29-1 and TRBJ1-3; TRBD1 might be the D (5 bases). Germline V gene sequence: CDR1 SQVTM, CDR2 ANQGSEA. The CDR3 runs 14 residues. The germline V and J ends were trimmed by 4 bases and 4 bases, with 14 bases remaining between them. The CDR3 nucleotides read TGCAGCGTTGGCGAGAGATCAGGGGGAAACACCATATATTTT. It codes for CSVGERSGGNTIYF.

This clonotype has more than one count but fewer than ten. The CDR3 DNA reads TGTGCCAGCAGCATAGACAGGGGGATTAATCTTTCACCCCTCCACTTT. Protein sequence: CASSIDRGINLSPLHF. The chain links TRBV7-8 to TRBJ1-6; 9 bases agree with TRBD1. Germline CDR1 is SGHVS and CDR2 is FQNEAQ. This CDR3 region has 16 residues. The V segment lost 5 bases and the J segment 9 bases; nucleotides outside the gene matches: 11.

This clonotype was observed once. The V gene is TRBV7-2, the J gene TRBJ2-5; TRBD2 matches at 15 bases. The CDR3 length is 18 residues. Trimming removed 5 bases from V and 5 bases from J; junction bases left unmatched: 12. Germline V gene lookup returns CDR1 SGHTA and CDR2 FQGNSA. CDR3 sequence: CASSLQWTSGRARETQYF. CDR3 DNA sequence: TGTGCCAGCAGCCTACAGTGGACTAGCGGGAGGGCCCGGGAGACCCAGTACTTC. Based on the CDR3 plus reference TRBV7-2 and TRBJ2-5, the full variable domain is GAGVSQSPSNKVTEKGKDVELRCDPISGHTALYWYRQSLGQGLEFLIYFQGNSAPDKSGLPSDRFSAERTGGSVSTLTIQRTQQEDSAVYLCASSLQWTSGRARETQYFGPGTRLLVL.

The chain employs TRBV12-3 or TRBV12-4 and TRBJ2-1; D tentatively reads TRBD1 or TRBD2 (6 bases each). This CDR3 region has 15 residues. V was cut by 7 bases and J by 1 base, with 14 bases left in between. The CDR3 reads CASTLGGQSYNEQFF. CDR3 bases: TGTGCCAGCACCCTCGGGGGCCAGTCCTACAATGAGCAGTTCTTC.

This clonotype turned up a few times. The genes are TRBV7-2 and TRBJ2-6; D gene uncertain. This CDR3 is 16 amino acids long. Per the germline V gene, CDR1 is SGHTA and CDR2 is FQGNSA. V lost 0 bases and J lost 0, with 6 bases in between. The CDR3 DNA is TGTGCCAGCAGCTTAGCAGCGTACTCTGGGGCCAACGTCCTGACTTTC. As protein: CASSLAAYSGANVLTF. The whole variable domain, remainder taken from reference TRBV7-2 and TRBJ2-6, is GAGVSQSPSNKVTEKGKDVELRCDPISGHTALYWYRQSLGQGLEFLIYFQGNSAPDKSGLPSDRFSAERTGGSVSTLTIQRTQQEDSAVYLCASSLAAYSGANVLTFGAGSRLTVL.

The sample holds a few counts of this clonotype. The chain joins TRBV4-1 to TRBJ2-1; the D gene is possibly TRBD2 (5 bases). Trimming pared 5 bases from V and 2 bases from J, leaving 10 bases between. The CDR3 spans 14 residues. CDR1 and CDR2 from the germline V gene are MGHRA and YSYEKL. The CDR3 DNA reads TGCGCCAGCAGCTCCGGGAACACCTACAATGAGCAGTTCTTC. Translated: CASSSGNTYNEQFF.

The chain recombines TRBV21-1 with TRBJ2-3; TRBD1 reflects the table's D call only, with no check against the DNA. TRBV21-1 is marked as a pseudogene. The CDR3 is made up of 19 amino acids. CDR3 DNA: TGTGCCAGCAGCGAGTGGTGGACAGGATCCCTTGTAGGCACAGATACGCAGTATTTT. Translation: CASSEWWTGSLVGTDTQYF.

The V call is TRBV20-1, the J call TRBJ2-1; 13 bases agree with TRBD2. V lost 5 bases, J lost 10 bases, and 5 bases stayed unmatched. CDR1 and CDR2 from the germline V gene are DFQATT and SNEGSKA (reference sequence). CDR3 length equals 13 residues. In DNA form, the CDR3 reads TGCAGTGCTTCCAGGACTAGCGGGAGAGAGCAGTTCTTC. The encoded protein is CSASRTSGREQFF.

The chain combines TRBV6-5 with TRBJ2-7; perhaps TRBD2 as D (6 bases). Trimming took off 0 bases at V and 3 bases at J, with 30 bases between the two ends. This CDR3 contains 21 residues. Germline CDR1 MNHEY, CDR2 SVGAGI. Written as DNA, the CDR3 is TGTGCCAGCAGTTACTCGTTAAGTGGGCGGAGAACAGGAGGGAAAAGCTACGAGCAGTACTTC. This gives the protein CASSYSLSGRRTGGKSYEQYF.

The sample holds one count of this clonotype. CDR3 region: CASSLVREHSPLHF. Here the CDR3 DNA reads TGCGCCAGCAGCTTGGTCAGGGAACATTCACCCCTCCACTTT. The V call is TRBV5-1, the J call TRBJ1-6, with D possibly TRBD1 on 5 matching bases. Trimming removed 0 bases from V and 8 bases from J, with 9 bases in between. The V gene's germline CDR1 is SGHRS and CDR2 YFSETQ. The length of the CDR3 is 14 residues. The full variable domain, with the rest looked up from reference TRBV5-1 and TRBJ1-6, is KAGVTQTPRYLIKTRGQQVTLSCSPISGHRSVSWYQQTPGQGLQFLFEYFSETQRNKGNFPGRFSGRQFSNSRSEMNVSTLELGDSALYLCASSLVREHSPLHFGNGTRLTVT.

The rearrangement links TRBV10-3 to TRBJ2-1; the D call may be TRBD1 or TRBD2 (5 bases each). This CDR3 has 18 residues. Trimming removed 0 bases at V and 0 bases at J, with 15 bases between. CDR1 and CDR2 from the germline V gene are ENHRY and SYGVKD. The CDR3 DNA sequence: TGTGCCATCAGTGAGTCGGTTTTTGCAGGGACCTCCTACAATGAGCAGTTCTTC. Amino acid sequence: CAISESVFAGTSYNEQFF.

The chain combines TRBV4-1 with TRBJ2-3; unclear D gene. Looked up from germline, CDR1 is MGHRA and CDR2 is YSYEKL. Trimming left V 1 base short and J 4 bases short, with 21 bases between. The CDR3 contains 18 residues. The CDR3: CASSQVFSTSPTSDTQYF. The CDR3 DNA reads TGCGCCAGCAGCCAAGTTTTTTCAACGAGCCCGACGTCAGATACGCAGTATTTT.

The CDR3 nucleotides are TGTGCCAGCAGTGAACTACAGGGGGACGAGCAGTACTTC. It codes for CASSELQGDEQYF. The chain is built from TRBV6-1 and TRBJ2-7, with 8 bases that match TRBD1. J lost 5 bases, V lost 2 bases, and 2 bases had no gene match. The CDR3 has 13 amino acids. Germline CDR1 is MNHNS and CDR2 is SASEGT.